The clone carrying this T cell receptor beta chain was seen repeatedly, ten times or more. The data belong to a study of T-cell reconstitution after alpha-beta-depleted transplantation in children. Trimming cost V 4 bases and J 2 bases; bases outside gene matches: 6. Germline loops: CDR1 MNHEY, CDR2 SVGEGT. CDR3 length equals 17 residues. Researchers prepared the TCRbeta library using unique molecular identifiers, the study reports. Each CDR3 protein gets one entry after TCRdb re-called the PCR reads with MiXCR. The sample holds 170,000 or so distinct CDR3 sequences, approximately 6.6% seen once. This TCR was sampled from a human donor who donated a stem cell graft to a child with Wiskott-Aldrich syndrome. The chain couples TRBV6-2 or TRBV6-3 to TRBJ2-6, with 9 bases aligning to TRBD1. Material: PBMCs from the stem cell graft donor, obtained from the stem cell graft. The CDR3 loop is CASSSTRDRAGANVLTF. The CDR3 DNA is TGTGCCAGCAGTTCCACCCGGGACAGGGCTGGGGCCAACGTCCTGACTTTC.